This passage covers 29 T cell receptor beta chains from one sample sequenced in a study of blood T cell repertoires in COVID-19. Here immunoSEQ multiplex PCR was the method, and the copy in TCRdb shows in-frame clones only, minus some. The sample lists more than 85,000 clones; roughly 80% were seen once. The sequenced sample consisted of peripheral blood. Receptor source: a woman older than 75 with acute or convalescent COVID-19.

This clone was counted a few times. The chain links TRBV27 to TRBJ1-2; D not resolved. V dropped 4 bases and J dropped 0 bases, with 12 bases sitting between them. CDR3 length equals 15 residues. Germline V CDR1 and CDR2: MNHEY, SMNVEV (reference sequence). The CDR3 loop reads CASSSDREANYGYTF. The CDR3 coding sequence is TGTGCCAGCAGTTCCGACCGGGAAGCTAACTATGGCTACACCTTC.

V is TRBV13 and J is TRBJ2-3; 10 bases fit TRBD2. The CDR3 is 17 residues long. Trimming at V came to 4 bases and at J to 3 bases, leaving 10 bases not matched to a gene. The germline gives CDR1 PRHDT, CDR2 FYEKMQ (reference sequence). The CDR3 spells CASSSGTTSGATDTQYF. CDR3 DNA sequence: TGTGCCAGCAGCTCAGGTACAACTAGCGGGGCAACAGATACGCAGTATTTT.

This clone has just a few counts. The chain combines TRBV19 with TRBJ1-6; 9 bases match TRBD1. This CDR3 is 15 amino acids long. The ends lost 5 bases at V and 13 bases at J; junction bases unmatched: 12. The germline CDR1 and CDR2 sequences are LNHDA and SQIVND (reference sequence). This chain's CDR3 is CASSPGGDRVAPLHF. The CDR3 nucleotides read TGTGCCAGTAGTCCTGGTGGGGACAGGGTCGCGCCCCTCCACTTT. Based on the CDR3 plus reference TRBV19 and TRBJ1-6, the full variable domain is DGGITQSPKYLFRKEGQNVTLSCEQNLNHDAMYWYRQDPGQGLRLIYYSQIVNDFQKGDIAEGYSVSREKKESFPLTVTSAQKNPTAFYLCASSPGGDRVAPLHFGNGTRLTVT.

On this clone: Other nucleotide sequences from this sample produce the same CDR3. CDR3 amino acids: CASSPTQDNEQFF. The CDR3 bases are TGTGCCAGCTCACCAACACAGGACAATGAGCAGTTCTTC. The rearrangement links TRBV18 to TRBJ2-1, with D perhaps TRBD1 (5 bases). The CDR3 runs to 13 residues. Germline CDR1 and CDR2: KGHSH and LQKENI. Trimming stripped 2 bases from V and 5 bases from J, with 7 bases between.

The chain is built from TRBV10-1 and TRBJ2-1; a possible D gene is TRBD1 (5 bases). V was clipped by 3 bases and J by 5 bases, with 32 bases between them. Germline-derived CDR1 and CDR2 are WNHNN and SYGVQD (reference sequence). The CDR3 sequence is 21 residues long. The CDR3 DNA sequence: TGCGCCAGCAGTGAAAGCCGACAGATCCCGGTTCGCGGCTCTCCTCACAATGAGCAGTTCTTC. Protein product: CASSESRQIPVRGSPHNEQFF.

The CDR3 DNA reads as TGTGCCAGCAGCTTACCTCTAGCGGGAGATGTAAATGAGCAGTTCTTC. Its translation is CASSLPLAGDVNEQFF. The chain joins TRBV5-5 to TRBJ2-1; 10 bases align to TRBD2. The CDR3 covers 16 residues. The germline gives CDR1 SGHKS, CDR2 YYEKEE (reference sequence). V was clipped by 2 bases and J by 7 bases; unmatched bases: 9.

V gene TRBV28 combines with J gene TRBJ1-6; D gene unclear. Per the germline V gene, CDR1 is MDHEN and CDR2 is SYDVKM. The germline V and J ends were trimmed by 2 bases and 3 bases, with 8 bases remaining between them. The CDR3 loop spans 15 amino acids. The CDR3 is CASSLERGYNSPLHF. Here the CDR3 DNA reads TGTGCCAGCAGTTTAGAGCGGGGCTATAATTCACCCCTCCACTTT. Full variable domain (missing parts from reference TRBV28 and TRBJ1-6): DVKVTQSSRYLVKRTGEKVFLECVQDMDHENMFWYRQDPGLGLRLIYFSYDVKMKEKGDIPEGYSVSREKKERFSLILESASTNQTSMYLCASSLERGYNSPLHFGNGTRLTVT.

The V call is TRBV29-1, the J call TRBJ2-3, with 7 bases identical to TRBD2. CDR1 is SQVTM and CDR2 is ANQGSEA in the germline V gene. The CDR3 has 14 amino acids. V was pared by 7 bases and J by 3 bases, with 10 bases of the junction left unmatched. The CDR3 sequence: CSGRMRRETDTQYF. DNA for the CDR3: TGCAGCGGCAGAATGAGGCGGGAGACAGATACGCAGTATTTT.

The CDR3 sequence: CASSLDAGSEQFF. In DNA form, the CDR3 reads TGTGCCAGCAGTTTAGACGCAGGATCTGAGCAGTTCTTC. The chain employs TRBV27 and TRBJ2-1; D remains ambiguous. The CDR3 runs 13 residues. Germline V gene sequence: CDR1 MNHEY, CDR2 SMNVEV (reference sequence). V lost 2 bases to trimming and J lost 9 bases, with 11 bases between them.

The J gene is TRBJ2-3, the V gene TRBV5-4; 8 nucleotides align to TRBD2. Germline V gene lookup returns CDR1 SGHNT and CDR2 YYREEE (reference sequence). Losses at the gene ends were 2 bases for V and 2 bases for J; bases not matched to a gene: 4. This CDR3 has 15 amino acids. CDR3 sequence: CASSFGREHTDTQYF. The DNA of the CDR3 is TGTGCCAGCAGCTTCGGGAGGGAACACACAGATACGCAGTATTTT. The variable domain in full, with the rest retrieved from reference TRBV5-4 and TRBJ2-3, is ETGVTQSPTHLIKTRGQQVTLRCSSQSGHNTVSWYQQALGQGPQFIFQYYREEENGRGNFPPRFSGLQFPNYSSELNVNALELDDSALYLCASSFGREHTDTQYFGPGTRLTVL.

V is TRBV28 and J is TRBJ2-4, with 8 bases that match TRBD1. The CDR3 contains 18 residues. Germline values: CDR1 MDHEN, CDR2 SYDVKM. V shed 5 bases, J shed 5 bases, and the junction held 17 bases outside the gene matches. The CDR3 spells CASSQRGQGGPSQNIQYF. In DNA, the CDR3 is TGTGCCAGCAGTCAAAGAGGACAGGGAGGACCTAGCCAAAACATTCAGTACTTC.

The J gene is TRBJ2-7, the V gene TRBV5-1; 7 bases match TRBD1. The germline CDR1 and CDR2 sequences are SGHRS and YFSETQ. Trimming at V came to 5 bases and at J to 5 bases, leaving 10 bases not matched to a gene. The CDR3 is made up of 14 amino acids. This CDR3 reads CASSTAGGINEQYV. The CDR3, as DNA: TGCGCCAGCAGTACGGCAGGGGGTATCAACGAGCAGTACGTC.

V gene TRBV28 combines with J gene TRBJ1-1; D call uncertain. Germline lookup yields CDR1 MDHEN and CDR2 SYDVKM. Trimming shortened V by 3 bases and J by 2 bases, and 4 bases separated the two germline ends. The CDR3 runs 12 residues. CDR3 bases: TGTGCCAGCAGTTTGCGTAACACTGAAGCTTTCTTT. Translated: CASSLRNTEAFF.

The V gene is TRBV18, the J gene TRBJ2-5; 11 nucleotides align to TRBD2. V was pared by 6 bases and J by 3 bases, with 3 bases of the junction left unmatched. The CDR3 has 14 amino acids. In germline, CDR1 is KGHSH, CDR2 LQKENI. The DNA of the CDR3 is TGTGCCAGCTCGCCGGGACTAGCGGAAGAGACCCAGTACTTC. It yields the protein CASSPGLAEETQYF.

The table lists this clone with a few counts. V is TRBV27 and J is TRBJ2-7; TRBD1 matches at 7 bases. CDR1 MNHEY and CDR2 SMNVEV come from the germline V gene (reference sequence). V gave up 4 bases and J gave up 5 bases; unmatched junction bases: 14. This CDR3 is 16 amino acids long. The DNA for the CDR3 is TGTGCCAGCAGTTCCATCGGGACAGCGAAGCTCGACGAGCAGTACTTC. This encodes CASSSIGTAKLDEQYF.

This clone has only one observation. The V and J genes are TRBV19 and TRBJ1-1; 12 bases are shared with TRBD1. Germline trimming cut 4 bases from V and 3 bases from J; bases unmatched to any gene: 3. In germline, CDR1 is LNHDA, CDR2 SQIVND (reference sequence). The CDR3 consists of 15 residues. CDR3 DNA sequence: TGTGCCAGTAGTACGGGGACAGGGGGCTACACTGAAGCTTTCTTT. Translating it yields CASSTGTGGYTEAFF. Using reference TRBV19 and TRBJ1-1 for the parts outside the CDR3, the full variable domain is DGGITQSPKYLFRKEGQNVTLSCEQNLNHDAMYWYRQDPGQGLRLIYYSQIVNDFQKGDIAEGYSVSREKKESFPLTVTSAQKNPTAFYLCASSTGTGGYTEAFFGQGTRLTVV.

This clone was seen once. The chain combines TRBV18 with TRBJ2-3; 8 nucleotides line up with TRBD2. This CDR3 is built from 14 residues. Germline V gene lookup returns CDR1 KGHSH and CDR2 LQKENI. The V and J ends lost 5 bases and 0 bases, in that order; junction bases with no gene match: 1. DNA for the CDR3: TGTGCCAGCTCAGCTAGCGGGAGCACAGATACGCAGTATTTT. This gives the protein CASSASGSTDTQYF.

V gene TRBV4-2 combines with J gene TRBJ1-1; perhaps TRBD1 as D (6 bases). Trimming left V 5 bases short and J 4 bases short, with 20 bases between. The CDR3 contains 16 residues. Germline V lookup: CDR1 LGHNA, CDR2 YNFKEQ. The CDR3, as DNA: TGTGCCAGCAGCAAATTTCCTGGGGGCGTGAGCACTGAAGCTTTCTTT. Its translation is CASSKFPGGVSTEAFF.

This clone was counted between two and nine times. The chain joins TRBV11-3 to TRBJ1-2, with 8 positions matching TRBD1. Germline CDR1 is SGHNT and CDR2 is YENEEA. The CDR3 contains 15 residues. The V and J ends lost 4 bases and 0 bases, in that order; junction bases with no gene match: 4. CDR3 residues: CASSSGQGANYGYTF. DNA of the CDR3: TGTGCCAGCAGCTCCGGACAGGGAGCTAACTATGGCTACACCTTC.

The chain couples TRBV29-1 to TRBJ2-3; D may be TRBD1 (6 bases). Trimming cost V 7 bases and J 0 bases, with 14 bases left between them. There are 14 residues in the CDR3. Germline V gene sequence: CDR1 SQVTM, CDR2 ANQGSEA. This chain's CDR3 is CSGGGTMSTDTQYF. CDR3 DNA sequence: TGCAGCGGAGGGGGAACAATGAGCACAGATACGCAGTATTTT.

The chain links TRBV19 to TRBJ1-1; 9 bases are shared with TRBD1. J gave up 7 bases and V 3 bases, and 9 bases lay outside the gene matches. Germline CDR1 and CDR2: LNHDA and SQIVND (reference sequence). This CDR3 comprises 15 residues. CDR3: CASSMMKGQGGEAFF. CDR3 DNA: TGTGCCAGTAGTATGATGAAGGGACAGGGAGGTGAAGCTTTCTTT.

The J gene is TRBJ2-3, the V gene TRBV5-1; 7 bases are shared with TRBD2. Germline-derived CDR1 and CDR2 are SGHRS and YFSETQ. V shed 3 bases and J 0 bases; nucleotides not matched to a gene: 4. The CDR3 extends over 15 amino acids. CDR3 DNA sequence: TGCGCCAGCAGCTCAACTAGCGCTAGCACAGATACGCAGTATTTT. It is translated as CASSSTSASTDTQYF. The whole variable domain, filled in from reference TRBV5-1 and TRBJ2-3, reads KAGVTQTPRYLIKTRGQQVTLSCSPISGHRSVSWYQQTPGQGLQFLFEYFSETQRNKGNFPGRFSGRQFSNSRSEMNVSTLELGDSALYLCASSSTSASTDTQYFGPGTRLTVL.

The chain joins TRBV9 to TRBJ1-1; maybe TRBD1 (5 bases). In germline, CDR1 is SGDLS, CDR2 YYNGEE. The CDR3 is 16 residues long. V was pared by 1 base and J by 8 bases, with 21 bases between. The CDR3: CASSVSVGGAGAEAFF. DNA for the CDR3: TGTGCCAGCAGCGTATCCGTAGGAGGGGCTGGGGCGGAAGCTTTCTTT.

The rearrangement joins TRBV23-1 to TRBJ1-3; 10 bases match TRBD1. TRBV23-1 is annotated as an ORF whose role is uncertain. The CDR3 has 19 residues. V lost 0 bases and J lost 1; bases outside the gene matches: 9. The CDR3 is CASSQSGGQGNSSGNTIYF. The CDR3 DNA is TGCGCCAGCAGTCAATCGGGGGGACAGGGGAATTCGTCTGGAAACACCATATATTTT.

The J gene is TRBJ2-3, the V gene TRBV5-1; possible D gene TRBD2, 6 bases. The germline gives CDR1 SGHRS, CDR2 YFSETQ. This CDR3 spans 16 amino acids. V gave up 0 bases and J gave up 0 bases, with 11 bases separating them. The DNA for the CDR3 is TGCGCCAGCAGCTTGGCATACGGGGGTAGCACAGATACGCAGTATTTT. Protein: CASSLAYGGSTDTQYF.

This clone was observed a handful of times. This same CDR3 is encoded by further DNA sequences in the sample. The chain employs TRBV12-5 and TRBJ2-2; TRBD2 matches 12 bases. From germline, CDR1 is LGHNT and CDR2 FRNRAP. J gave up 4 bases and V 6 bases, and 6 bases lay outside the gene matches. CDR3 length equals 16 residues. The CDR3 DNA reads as TGTGCTAGTGGCCTGGGGACTAGCGGGCTCACCGGGGAGCTGTTTTTT. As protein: CASGLGTSGLTGELFF.

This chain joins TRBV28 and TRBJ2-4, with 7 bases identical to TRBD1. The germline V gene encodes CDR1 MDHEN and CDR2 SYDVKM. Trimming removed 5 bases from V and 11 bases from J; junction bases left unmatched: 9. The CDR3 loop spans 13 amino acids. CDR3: CASSGTVVRLQYF. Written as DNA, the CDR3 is TGTGCCAGCAGTGGGACAGTCGTACGTCTTCAGTACTTC.

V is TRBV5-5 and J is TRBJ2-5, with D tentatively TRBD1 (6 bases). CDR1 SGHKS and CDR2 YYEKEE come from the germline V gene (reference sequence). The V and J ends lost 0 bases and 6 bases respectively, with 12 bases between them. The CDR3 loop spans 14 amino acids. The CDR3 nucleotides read TGTGCCAGCAGCTTGGCCCCACAGGGAAAGACCCAGTACTTC. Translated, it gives CASSLAPQGKTQYF.

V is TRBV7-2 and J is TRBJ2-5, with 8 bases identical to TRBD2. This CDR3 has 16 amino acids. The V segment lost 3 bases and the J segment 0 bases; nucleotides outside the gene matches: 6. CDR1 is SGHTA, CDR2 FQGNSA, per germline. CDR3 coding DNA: TGTGCCAGCAGCTTGTCGGCGGGGGGCTACCAAGAGACCCAGTACTTC. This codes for CASSLSAGGYQETQYF.